The 17 T cell receptor beta chains below come from one sample, sequenced in a study of blood T cell repertoires in COVID-19 (dated by TCRdb to 2019 to 2021). The library relied on the immunoSEQ multiplex PCR assay. This immuneACCESS table, as held by TCRdb, lists in-frame sequences with V and J called but not all clones. Of the missing ones, under half trace to an unresolved V gene in checked studies; the others have no known cause. Here the sample has a few hundred thousand clones; approximately 78% occur a single time. The ten largest clones capture about 5% of the sample. Material for sequencing was peripheral blood. These receptors were obtained from a woman aged 65 to 85 with COVID-19, enrolled during active disease.

This chain joins TRBV5-6 and TRBJ1-6, with 9 positions matching TRBD1. The CDR3 is made up of 15 amino acids. Germline assignment: CDR1 SGHDT and CDR2 YYEEEE. J gave up 10 bases and V 2 bases, and 7 bases lay outside the gene matches. The CDR3 DNA reads TGTGCCAGCAGCTTTGGGGACAGGGAGCAGTCACCCCTCCACTTT. It is translated as CASSFGDREQSPLHF.

The chain employs TRBV7-2 and TRBJ2-2; D not resolved. V was pared by 4 bases and J by 3 bases, with 9 bases between. In germline, CDR1 is SGHTA, CDR2 FQGNSA. The CDR3 is made up of 14 amino acids. CDR3: CASSSPSYTGELFF. CDR3 in DNA: TGTGCCAGCAGCTCGCCGAGCTACACCGGGGAGCTGTTTTTT. The full variable domain, in which reference TRBV7-2 and TRBJ2-2 provide the parts outside the CDR3, is GAGVSQSPSNKVTEKGKDVELRCDPISGHTALYWYRQSLGQGLEFLIYFQGNSAPDKSGLPSDRFSAERTGGSVSTLTIQRTQQEDSAVYLCASSSPSYTGELFFGEGSRLTVL.

This chain joins TRBV3-1 (or the pseudogene TRBV3-2) and TRBJ2-7; 10 nucleotides line up with TRBD2. The V gene end was trimmed by 5 bases and the J gene end by 3 bases; junction bases not matched to a gene: 4. The germline gives CDR1 LGHDT, CDR2 YNNKEL (reference sequence). This CDR3 has 14 residues. Written as DNA, the CDR3 is TGTGCCAGCAGCTCGGGACTAGCGCGCTACGAGCAGTACTTC. Translated, it gives CASSSGLARYEQYF.

V gene TRBV27 combines with J gene TRBJ2-2; D is possibly TRBD1 (5 bases). The length of the CDR3 is 13 residues. Germline CDR1 MNHEY, CDR2 SMNVEV (reference sequence). V lost 5 bases and J lost 7, with 11 bases in between. The CDR3 DNA sequence: TGTGCCAGCAGTCAGGGTAATGGCGGGGAGCTGTTTTTT. The encoded protein is CASSQGNGGELFF.

The chain employs TRBV18 and TRBJ2-7; D may be TRBD1 (6 bases). CDR3 length: 13 amino acids. Trimming left V 0 bases short and J 4 bases short, with 7 bases between. Germline CDR1 is KGHSH and CDR2 is LQKENI. CDR3 bases: TGTGCCAGCTCACCACCTGACAGGTACGAGCAGTACTTC. Translation: CASSPPDRYEQYF. Using reference TRBV18 and TRBJ2-7 for the parts outside the CDR3, the full variable domain is NAGVMQNPRHLVRRRGQEARLRCSPMKGHSHVYWYRQLPEEGLKFMVYLQKENIIDESGMPKERFSAEFPKEGPSILRIQQVVRGDSAAYFCASSPPDRYEQYFGPGTRLTVT.

The chain uses TRBV5-1 and TRBJ1-6; TRBD1 is a possible D gene (6 bases). V was trimmed by 4 bases and J by 7 bases, leaving 15 bases between them. CDR3 length: 15 amino acids. The germline V gene has CDR1 SGHRS and CDR2 YFSETQ. The CDR3 region has the DNA TGCGCCAGCAGCGTACAGGGAGACGGAAATTCACCCCTCCACTTT. It yields the protein CASSVQGDGNSPLHF. Combining the CDR3 with reference TRBV5-1 and TRBJ1-6 gives the whole variable domain KAGVTQTPRYLIKTRGQQVTLSCSPISGHRSVSWYQQTPGQGLQFLFEYFSETQRNKGNFPGRFSGRQFSNSRSEMNVSTLELGDSALYLCASSVQGDGNSPLHFGNGTRLTVT.

V is TRBV9 and J is TRBJ1-4, with TRBD1 identical over 7 bases. The CDR3 is made up of 15 amino acids. With V trimmed by 4 bases and J by 7 bases, 10 bases remained unmatched. Germline lookup yields CDR1 SGDLS and CDR2 YYNGEE. For the CDR3, the DNA is TGTGCCAGCAGCACCTTGACCGAGGGGGCTGAAAAACTGTTTTTT. Translated, it gives CASSTLTEGAEKLFF.

The chain carries TRBV30 and TRBJ1-1; D uncertain. CDR3 length: 13 residues. Per the germline V gene, CDR1 is GTSNPN and CDR2 is SVGIG (reference sequence). Trimming took 3 bases from V and 0 from J, leaving 8 bases between them. This chain's CDR3 is CAWSGQVNTEAFF. The CDR3 DNA follows: TGTGCCTGGAGCGGTCAGGTGAACACTGAAGCTTTCTTT.

J is TRBJ1-2 and V is TRBV25-1; 9 positions match TRBD1. CDR1 is MGHDK and CDR2 is SYGVNS in the germline V gene. The CDR3 loop spans 14 amino acids. The V and J ends lost 5 bases and 2 bases, in that order; junction bases with no gene match: 3. The CDR3 DNA is TGTGCCAGCAGTCGAGGGACAGGGAACTATGGCTACACCTTC. Translated, it gives CASSRGTGNYGYTF.

J is TRBJ1-1 and V is TRBV18; TRBD1 is a possible D gene (5 bases). The ends were cut back, 6 bases at V and 0 bases at J, with 17 bases in the middle. The CDR3 runs to 16 residues. Germline lookup yields CDR1 KGHSH and CDR2 LQKENI. This chain's CDR3 is CASSKALTGLNTEAFF. DNA of the CDR3: TGTGCCAGCTCCAAAGCATTAACAGGTTTGAACACTGAAGCTTTCTTT.

The chain carries TRBV11-3 and TRBJ2-1, with TRBD2 as a possible D gene (6 bases). Trimming stripped 5 bases from V and 9 bases from J, with 8 bases between. The CDR3 has 11 residues. Looked up from germline, CDR1 is SGHNT and CDR2 is YENEEA. The CDR3 DNA reads as TGTGCCAGCAGCCGCGGGGTTGAGCAGTTCTTC. Its translation is CASSRGVEQFF.

This clone was seen only a few times. The chain uses TRBV9 and TRBJ1-1; TRBD1 agrees at 9 bases. J lost 3 bases, V lost 2 bases, and 5 bases had no gene match. Germline CDR1 reads SGDLS; CDR2 reads YYNGEE. This CDR3 region has 15 residues. The chain's CDR3 is CASSVPGQGDTEAFF. The CDR3 DNA reads as TGTGCCAGCAGCGTCCCGGGACAGGGTGACACTGAAGCTTTCTTT. The whole variable domain, remainder taken from reference TRBV9 and TRBJ1-1, is DSGVTQTPKHLITATGQRVTLRCSPRSGDLSVYWYQQSLDQGLQFLIQYYNGEERAKGNILERFSAQQFPDLHSELNLSSLELGDSALYFCASSVPGQGDTEAFFGQGTRLTVV.

The J gene is TRBJ2-5, the V gene TRBV5-1; 8 bases match TRBD2. Per the germline V gene, CDR1 is SGHRS and CDR2 is YFSETQ. The CDR3 has 16 residues. Germline trimming cut 0 bases from V and 5 bases from J; bases unmatched to any gene: 9. In DNA form, the CDR3 reads TGCGCCAGCAGCTTGGCCGGTCTAGCGGGCGAGGAGACCCAGTACTTC. This codes for CASSLAGLAGEETQYF.

The rearrangement uses TRBV30 and TRBJ1-1, with D perhaps TRBD1 (5 bases). Germline V gives CDR1 GTSNPN, CDR2 SVGIG (reference sequence). This CDR3 is 12 amino acids long. Trimming stripped 0 bases from V and 7 bases from J, with 9 bases between. The CDR3 DNA reads TGTGCCTGGAGTGTACAGACAGATGAAGCTTTCTTT. Translation: CAWSVQTDEAFF.

The chain links TRBV14 to TRBJ2-7; 8 bases are a match to TRBD1. Trimming removed 4 bases from V and 0 bases from J; junction bases left unmatched: 5. CDR1 and CDR2 (germline): SGHDN, FVKESK. The CDR3 extends over 15 amino acids. The CDR3 DNA reads TGTGCCAGCAGCCCCGGACAGGGTTACTCCTACGAGCAGTACTTC. Its protein is CASSPGQGYSYEQYF.

The CDR3 loop reads CASSISGQENEKLFF. The CDR3 nucleotides read TGTGCCAGTAGTATCAGTGGACAGGAAAATGAAAAACTGTTTTTT. The chain recombines TRBV19 with TRBJ1-4; 7 nucleotides match TRBD1. Germline-derived CDR1 and CDR2 are LNHDA and SQIVND (reference sequence). The CDR3 totals 15 residues. Trimming removed 3 bases from V and 5 bases from J; junction bases left unmatched: 6.

V and J are TRBV7-7 and TRBJ2-3, with 8 bases identical to TRBD2. CDR1 and CDR2 from the germline V gene are SSHAT and FNYEAQ (reference sequence). Trimming cost V 5 bases and J 2 bases; bases outside gene matches: 9. There are 16 residues in the CDR3. This CDR3 reads CASSPERERDTDTQYF. In nucleotides, the CDR3 is TGTGCCAGCAGCCCCGAGCGGGAGAGGGACACAGATACGCAGTATTTT.